This T cell receptor (beta chain) originates from a study of post-analysis software for immune sequencing data. Study summary: Multiple sclerosis in the patients followed relapsing-remitting, secondary progressive and progressive-relapsing courses. Findings and caveats of the study: The five TRBV segments detected at higher frequency in patients than in controls included TRBV5-6, TRBV5-1 and TRBV20-1.

To note about this clonotype: Antigen specificity is unknown.

Each TCR beta cDNA library carried unique molecular identifiers. TCRdb reprocessed the PCR reads via MiXCR and lists one record per CDR3 protein. The sample lists hundreds of thousands of distinct CDR3 sequences, approximately 53% occurring once. The CDR3 runs to 13 residues. Germline lookup yields CDR1 SGHTA and CDR2 FQGNSA. Trimming stripped 8 bases from V and 8 bases from J, with 19 bases between. The clonotype originates from a girl under 18 with multiple sclerosis. The sequencing input was blood. The chain links TRBV7-2 to TRBJ2-7; D is uncertain. The CDR3 reads CASRRVIGKKQYF. DNA of the CDR3: TGTGCCAGCCGTCGGGTGATCGGCAAGAAGCAGTACTTC.